This T cell receptor beta chain was retrieved from a study of blood T cell repertoires in COVID-19. Study context: Both acute and convalescent COVID-19 samples were obtained from the United States, Italy and Spain. The analysed material was cDNA or gDNA that came from T cells, B-cell-depleted T cells, or PBMCs.

Trimming cost V 5 bases and J 6 bases, with 16 bases left between them. CDR3 size: 15 residues. Germline V gene lookup returns CDR1 SGHAT and CDR2 FQNNGV. Authors' data handling: Reference gene primer amplification gave nucleated cell count estimates. Sequencing was performed with immunoSEQ multiplex PCR; in TCRdb, only in-frame clones are kept and a portion is missing. For V, J and clone size, that table is used; D and trimming come from the DNA. The data contain 30,000 to 40,000 clones, approximately 86% of them seen just once; the ten biggest clones take up about 61%. The chain recombines TRBV11-2 with TRBJ1-4, with D possibly matching TRBD1 (6 bases). The sequenced material came from peripheral blood. The receptor's source is a man aged 65 to 85 with acute or convalescent COVID-19. The CDR3 DNA reads TGTGCCAGCAGCGGATTGGGACAAGGGGATGAAAAACTGTTTTTT. Translating gives CASSGLGQGDEKLFF.